A single count supports the clone carrying this T cell receptor beta chain. Germline V gives CDR1 LNHDA, CDR2 SQIVND (reference sequence). This CDR3 has 17 residues. The junction had 13 bases not matched to a gene; V was cut back by 6 bases and J by 2 bases. This record comes from a study of blood T cell repertoires in COVID-19. Study-wide background: Samples representing acute and convalescent COVID-19 were sourced from the United States, Italy and Spain. T cells, B-cell-depleted T cells, or PBMCs provided the cDNA or gDNA that served as material.

Under the authors' procedure: Amplification of reference gene primers was used by the study to estimate nucleated cell counts. The data were produced by immunoSEQ multiplex PCR, yet TCRdb's version contains in-frame clones alone and is incomplete. V, J and clone size reflect that table, while D and trimming were determined from the DNA. The table lists approximately 190,000 clones, more than 70% of them singletons. The sample taken for sequencing was peripheral blood. The source is a woman between 40 and 55 years old who had recovered from COVID-19. This rearrangement joins TRBV19 to TRBJ2-4; TRBD1 aligns across 7 bases. CDR3 sequence (DNA): TGTGCCAGTAGCGCAATACTACAGGGGTTTCCCAAAAACATTCAGTACTTC. Encoded protein: CASSAILQGFPKNIQYF.